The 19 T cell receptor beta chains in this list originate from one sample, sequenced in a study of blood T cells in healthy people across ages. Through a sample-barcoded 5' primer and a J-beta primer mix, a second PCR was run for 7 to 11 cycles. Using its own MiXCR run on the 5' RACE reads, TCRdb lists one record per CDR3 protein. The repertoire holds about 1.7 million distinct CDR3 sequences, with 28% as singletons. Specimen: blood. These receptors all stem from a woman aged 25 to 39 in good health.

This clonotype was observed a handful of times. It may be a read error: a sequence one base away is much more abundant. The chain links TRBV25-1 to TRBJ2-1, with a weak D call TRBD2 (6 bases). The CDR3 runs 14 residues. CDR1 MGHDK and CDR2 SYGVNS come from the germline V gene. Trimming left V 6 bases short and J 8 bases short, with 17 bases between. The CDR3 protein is CASRDDAGSDEQFF. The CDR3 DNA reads TGTGCCAGCAGGGACGACGCCGGGAGCGATGAGCAGTTCTTC.

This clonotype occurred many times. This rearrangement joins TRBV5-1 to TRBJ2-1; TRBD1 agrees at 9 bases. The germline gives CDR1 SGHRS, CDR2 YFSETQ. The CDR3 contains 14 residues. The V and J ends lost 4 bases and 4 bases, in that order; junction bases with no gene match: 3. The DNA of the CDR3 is TGCGCCAGCAGCGGCGGACAGGGGTACAATGAGCAGTTCTTC. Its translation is CASSGGQGYNEQFF.

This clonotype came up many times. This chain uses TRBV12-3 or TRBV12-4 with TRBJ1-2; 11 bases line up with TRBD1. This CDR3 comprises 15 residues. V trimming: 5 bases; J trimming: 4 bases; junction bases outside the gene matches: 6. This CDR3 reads CASSDWTGGSYGYTF. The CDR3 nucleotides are TGTGCCAGCAGTGACTGGACAGGGGGCAGCTATGGCTACACCTTC.

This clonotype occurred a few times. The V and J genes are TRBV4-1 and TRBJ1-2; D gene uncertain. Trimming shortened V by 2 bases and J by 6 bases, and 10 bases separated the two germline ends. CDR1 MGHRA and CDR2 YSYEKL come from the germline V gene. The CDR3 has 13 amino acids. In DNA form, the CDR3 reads TGCGCCAGCAGCCAATCAAGAACGGATGGCTACACCTTC. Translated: CASSQSRTDGYTF.

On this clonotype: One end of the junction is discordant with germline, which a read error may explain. The CDR3 DNA is TGCGCCAGCAGCCCGTCTTCGCCTCCTAGCACAGATACGCGGTATTTT. Its protein is CASSPSSPPSTDTRYF. The chain recombines TRBV4-3 with TRBJ2-3; perhaps TRBD2 as D (5 bases). CDR3 length equals 16 residues. Germline V gene data show CDR1 as LGHNA and CDR2 as YSLEER.

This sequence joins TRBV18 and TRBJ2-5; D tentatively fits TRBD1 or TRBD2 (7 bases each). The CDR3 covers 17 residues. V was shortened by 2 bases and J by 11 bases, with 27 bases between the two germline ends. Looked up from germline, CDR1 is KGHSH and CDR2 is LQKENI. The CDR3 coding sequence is TGTGCCAGCTCACCAGGTTTGGCCCGACAGGGACTAAGGGAGCAGTACTTC. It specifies CASSPGLARQGLREQYF.

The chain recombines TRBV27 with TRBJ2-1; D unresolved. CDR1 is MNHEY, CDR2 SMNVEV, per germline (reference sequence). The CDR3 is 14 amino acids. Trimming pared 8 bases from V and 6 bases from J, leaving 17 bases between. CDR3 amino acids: CASWRLDLGNEQFF. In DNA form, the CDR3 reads TGTGCCAGCTGGCGTCTAGATCTTGGCAATGAGCAGTTCTTC.

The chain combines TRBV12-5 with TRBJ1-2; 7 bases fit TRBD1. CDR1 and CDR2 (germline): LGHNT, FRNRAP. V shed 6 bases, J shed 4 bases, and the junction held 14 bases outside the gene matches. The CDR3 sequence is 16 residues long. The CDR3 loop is CASGPLPGQRPYGYTF. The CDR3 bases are TGTGCTAGTGGACCACTACCGGGACAGCGACCCTATGGCTACACCTTC.

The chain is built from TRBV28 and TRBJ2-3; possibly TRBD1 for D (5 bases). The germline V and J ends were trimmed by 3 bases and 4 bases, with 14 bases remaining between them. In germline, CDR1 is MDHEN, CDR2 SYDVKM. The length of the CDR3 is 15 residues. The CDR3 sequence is CASSLVPGRADTQYF. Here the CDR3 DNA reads TGTGCCAGCAGTTTGGTCCCCGGCAGGGCAGATACGCAGTATTTT.

CDR3 nucleotide sequence: TGCGCCAGCAGCTTGGGGACCTACAACTATGGCTACACCTTC. This encodes CASSLGTYNYGYTF. V is TRBV5-1 and J is TRBJ1-2; D gene uncertain. The CDR3 length is 14 residues. Germline CDR1 is SGHRS and CDR2 is YFSETQ. Trimming pared 0 bases from V and 2 bases from J, leaving 8 bases between.

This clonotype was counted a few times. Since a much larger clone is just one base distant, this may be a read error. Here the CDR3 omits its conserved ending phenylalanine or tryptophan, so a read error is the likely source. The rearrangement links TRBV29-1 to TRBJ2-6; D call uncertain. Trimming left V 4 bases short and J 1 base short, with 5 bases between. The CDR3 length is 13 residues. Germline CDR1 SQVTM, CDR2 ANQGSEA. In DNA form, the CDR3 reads TGCAGCGTTGGAAGATCTGGGGCCAACGTCCTGACTTGC. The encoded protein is CSVGRSGANVLTC.

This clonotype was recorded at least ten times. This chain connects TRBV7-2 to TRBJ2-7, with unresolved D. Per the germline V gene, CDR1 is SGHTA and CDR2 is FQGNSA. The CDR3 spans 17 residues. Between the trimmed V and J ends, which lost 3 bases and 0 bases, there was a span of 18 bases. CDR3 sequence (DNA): TGTGCCAGCAGCTTTTTGGTCTCCAGCGAACCCTCCTACGAGCAGTACTTC. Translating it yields CASSFLVSSEPSYEQYF.

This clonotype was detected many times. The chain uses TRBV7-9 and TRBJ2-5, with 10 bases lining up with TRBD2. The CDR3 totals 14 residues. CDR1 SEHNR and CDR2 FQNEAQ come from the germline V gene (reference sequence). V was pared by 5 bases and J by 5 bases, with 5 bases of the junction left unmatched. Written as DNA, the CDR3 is TGTGCCAGCAGCCCCCTAGCGGGGGTTGAGACCCAGTACTTC. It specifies CASSPLAGVETQYF.

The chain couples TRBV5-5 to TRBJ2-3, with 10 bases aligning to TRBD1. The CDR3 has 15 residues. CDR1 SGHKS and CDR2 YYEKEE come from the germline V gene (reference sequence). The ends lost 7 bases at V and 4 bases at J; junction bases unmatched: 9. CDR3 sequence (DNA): TGTGCCAGCCTGAGTATGGACAGGGGGTCAGATACGCAGTATTTT. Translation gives CASLSMDRGSDTQYF.

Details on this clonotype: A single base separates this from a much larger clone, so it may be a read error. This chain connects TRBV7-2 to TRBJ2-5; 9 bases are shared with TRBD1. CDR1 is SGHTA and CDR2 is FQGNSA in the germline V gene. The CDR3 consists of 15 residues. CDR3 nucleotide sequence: TGTGCCAGCGGCTTCCGGGACAGGGTACAGGAGACCCAGTACTTC. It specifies CASGFRDRVQETQYF.

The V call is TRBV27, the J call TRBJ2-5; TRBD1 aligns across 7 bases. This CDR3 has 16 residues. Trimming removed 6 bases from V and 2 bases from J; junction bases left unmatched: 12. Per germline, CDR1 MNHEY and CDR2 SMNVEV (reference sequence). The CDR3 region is CASRPNHPGQQETQYF. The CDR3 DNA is TGTGCCAGCAGACCAAACCATCCGGGACAGCAAGAGACCCAGTACTTC.

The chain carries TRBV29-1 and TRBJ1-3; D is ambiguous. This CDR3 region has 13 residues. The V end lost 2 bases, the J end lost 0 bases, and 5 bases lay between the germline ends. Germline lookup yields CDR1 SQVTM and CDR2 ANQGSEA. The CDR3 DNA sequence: TGCAGCGTTGAACTGCTCTCTGGAAACACCATATATTTT. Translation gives CSVELLSGNTIYF.

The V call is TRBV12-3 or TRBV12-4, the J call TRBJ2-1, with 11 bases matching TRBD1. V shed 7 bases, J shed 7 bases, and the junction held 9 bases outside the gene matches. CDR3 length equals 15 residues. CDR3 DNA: TGTGCCAGCAACCCTCGCGGACAGGGGGCGAATGAGCAGTTCTTC. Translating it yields CASNPRGQGANEQFF.

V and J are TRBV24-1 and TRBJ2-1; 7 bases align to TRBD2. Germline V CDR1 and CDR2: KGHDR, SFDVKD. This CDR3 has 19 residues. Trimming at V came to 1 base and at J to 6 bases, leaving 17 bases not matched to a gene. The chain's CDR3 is CATSDFEKQTSKDVNEQFF. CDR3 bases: TGTGCCACCAGTGATTTTGAGAAGCAGACTAGCAAGGATGTCAATGAGCAGTTCTTC.